This T cell receptor beta chain was recovered during a study of blood T cell repertoires in COVID-19. In the study overall: From the United States, Italy and Spain came samples of acute and convalescent COVID-19. Sources were T cells, B-cell-depleted T cells, or PBMCs; the material itself was cDNA or gDNA.

Germline V CDR1 and CDR2: SQVTM, ANQGSEA. CDR3 length: 12 residues. As processed by the authors: Amplification of reference gene primers was used by the study to estimate nucleated cell counts. Generated by immunoSEQ multiplex PCR, the TCRdb table keeps only in-frame clones and is missing some. Clone size and the V and J calls come from that table; the DNA yielded D and trimming. This table has more than 95,000 clones, around three quarters appearing once. The TCR sequence derives from a man in his forties or fifties with active or convalescent COVID-19. Material for sequencing was peripheral blood. The V gene is TRBV29-1, the J gene TRBJ2-4, with 8 bases that match TRBD2. CDR3 nucleotides: TGCAGTACCTCCGGGGGGGAGGACATTCAGTACTTC. Translation: CSTSGGEDIQYF.